Each of the 24 T cell receptor beta chains below was sequenced from the same sample in a study of T cells in Graves' hyperthyroidism and ophthalmopathy. Amplified TCR beta CDR3 regions came from RNA transcripts. RT-PCR in the first round (using the HTBI primer set) targeted the TCR CDR3. In TCRdb, the multiplex PCR reads were re-called with MiXCR into one record per CDR3 protein. Of 600,000 to 750,000 distinct CDR3 sequences in the sample, around a sixth are singletons; the top ten hold less than 20%. The sequenced sample was blood. All receptors come from a man aged 50 to 60 with Graves' hyperthyroidism.

The rearrangement joins TRBV4-1 to TRBJ1-5; possible D gene TRBD1, 6 bases. V was clipped by 5 bases and J by 4 bases, with 12 bases between them. Germline assignment: CDR1 MGHRA and CDR2 YSYEKL. The CDR3 runs to 14 residues. As DNA, the CDR3 is TGCGCCAGCAGCGGCAGGGGCCAGAATCAGCCCCAGCATTTT. It codes for CASSGRGQNQPQHF.

To note about this clonotype: One junction end disagrees with the germline gene, perhaps due to a read error. The chain uses TRBV5-1 and TRBJ1-1; no clear D gene. The germline CDR1 and CDR2 sequences are SGHRS and YFSETQ. The CDR3 length is 12 residues. CDR3 nucleotide sequence: TGCGCCAGCAACTTGGTTGACTCTGAAGCTTTCTTT. Protein sequence: CASNLVDSEAFF.

This clonotype was observed many times. The rearrangement joins TRBV30 to TRBJ1-1; the D is unclear. Per germline, CDR1 GTSNPN and CDR2 SVGIG (reference sequence). The CDR3 sequence is 10 residues long. V was cut by 7 bases and J by 5 bases, with 8 bases left in between. CDR3 sequence reads: CAFTGTEAFF. The CDR3, as DNA: TGTGCCTTTACCGGGACTGAAGCTTTCTTT.

This clonotype appeared a few times. The chain joins TRBV28 to TRBJ1-6; D is uncertain. Looked up from germline, CDR1 is MDHEN and CDR2 is SYDVKM. V was pared by 2 bases and J by 6 bases, with 5 bases between. The CDR3 contains 13 residues. CDR3 sequence: CASSLVPNSPLHF. The CDR3 DNA follows: TGTGCCAGCAGTTTAGTGCCTAATTCACCCCTCCACTTT.

The chain carries TRBV25-1 and TRBJ1-1; 9 positions match TRBD1. This CDR3 is built from 15 residues. Germline trimming cut 3 bases from V and 4 bases from J; bases unmatched to any gene: 6. Germline V gene lookup returns CDR1 MGHDK and CDR2 SYGVNS. Written as DNA, the CDR3 is TGTGCCAGCAGTGAGGCGACAGGGGGTAGCACTGAAGCTTTCTTT. This sequence encodes CASSEATGGSTEAFF.

This clonotype was seen more than once but under ten times. The rearrangement links TRBV3-1 to TRBJ2-1; TRBD2 matches 8 bases. The CDR3 is made up of 16 amino acids. V lost 0 bases to trimming and J lost 3 bases; unmatched junction nucleotides: 4. CDR1 and CDR2 (germline): LGHDT, YNNKEL (reference sequence). CDR3 amino acids: CASSQDRGGNYNEQFF. For the CDR3, the DNA is TGTGCCAGCAGCCAAGATCGGGGGGGCAACTACAATGAGCAGTTCTTC.

This clonotype was observed at least ten times. The chain uses TRBV12-3 or TRBV12-4 and TRBJ2-2; 13 bases fit TRBD2. Losses at the gene ends were 6 bases for V and 4 bases for J; bases not matched to a gene: 8. The CDR3 consists of 17 residues. The CDR3 spells CASREGLAGVSTGELFF. Written as DNA, the CDR3 is TGTGCCAGCAGGGAAGGACTAGCGGGAGTATCCACCGGGGAGCTGTTTTTT.

There are many counts of this clonotype. This chain joins TRBV7-8 and TRBJ2-5, with D possibly matching TRBD1 (6 bases). Trimming stripped 11 bases from V and 2 bases from J, with 15 bases between. The CDR3 covers 13 residues. CDR1 SGHVS and CDR2 FQNEAQ come from the germline V gene. The chain's CDR3 is CAGAPTGQETQYF. The CDR3 nucleotides are TGTGCCGGAGCTCCGACAGGACAAGAGACCCAGTACTTC. Full variable domain (outside the CDR3, taken from reference TRBV7-8 and TRBJ2-5): GAGVSQSPRYKVAKRGQDVALRCDPISGHVSLFWYQQALGQGPEFLTYFQNEAQLDKSGLPSDRFFAERPEGSVSTLKIQRTQQEDSAVYLCAGAPTGQETQYFGPGTRLLVL.

In its sample, this clonotype was seen many times. This chain uses TRBV12-5 with TRBJ2-5, with TRBD1 matching 10 bases. CDR1 is LGHNT and CDR2 is FRNRAP in the germline V gene. Trimming removed 5 bases from V and 5 bases from J; junction bases left unmatched: 8. CDR3 length equals 15 residues. The CDR3, as DNA: TGTGCTAGTGGTGCCGGGACAGGGGTATGGGAGACCCAGTACTTC. This translates into CASGAGTGVWETQYF.

There are a few counts of this clonotype. V is TRBV5-1 and J is TRBJ1-1; D not resolved. V dropped 0 bases and J dropped 1 base, with 10 bases sitting between them. The CDR3 consists of 15 residues. Germline V gene sequence: CDR1 SGHRS, CDR2 YFSETQ. CDR3 protein: CASSLDAASNTEAFF. The CDR3 coding sequence is TGCGCCAGCAGCTTGGACGCAGCTTCGAACACTGAAGCTTTCTTT.

In this sample, this clonotype turned up many times. The chain combines TRBV7-2 with TRBJ2-3, with 12 nucleotides matching TRBD2. Losses at the gene ends were 5 bases for V and 5 bases for J; bases not matched to a gene: 8. CDR3 length: 16 residues. CDR1 is SGHTA and CDR2 is FQGNSA in the germline V gene. This CDR3 is CASSPGTSGRRDTQYF. The CDR3 DNA reads TGTGCCAGCAGCCCCGGGACTAGCGGGCGGAGAGATACGCAGTATTTT.

There are many counts of this clonotype. The chain recombines TRBV30 with TRBJ1-5; D might be TRBD1 (5 bases). Looked up from germline, CDR1 is GTSNPN and CDR2 is SVGIG (reference sequence). The CDR3 length is 12 residues. V was cut by 6 bases and J by 1 base, with 7 bases left in between. The CDR3 reads CACRDSNQPQHF. The CDR3 DNA reads as TGTGCCTGCCGGGACAGCAATCAGCCCCAGCATTTT.

This clonotype appeared a few times. V usage is TRBV28 and J usage is TRBJ1-2; 8 bases align to TRBD1. V was clipped by 6 bases and J by 3 bases; unmatched bases: 3. Germline V gene data show CDR1 as MDHEN and CDR2 as SYDVKM. This CDR3 is built from 13 residues. CDR3: CASRGQGHYGYTF. The CDR3 nucleotides read TGTGCCAGCAGAGGACAGGGCCACTATGGCTACACCTTC.

This clonotype has ten or more counts. The genes are TRBV10-3 and TRBJ1-2, with D perhaps TRBD1 (5 bases). The V end was cut by 4 bases, the J end by 7 bases, with 13 bases between. This CDR3 is 13 amino acids long. Germline V gene lookup returns CDR1 ENHRY and CDR2 SYGVKD. The CDR3 DNA follows: TGTGCCATCAGTGGAACCGATGGGGGTGGCTACACCTTC. It specifies CAISGTDGGGYTF.

The chain has TRBV28 and TRBJ2-7; 8 bases are a match to TRBD2. CDR1 is MDHEN and CDR2 is SYDVKM in the germline V gene. Unmatched junction bases numbered 12, after V lost 2 bases and J lost 6 bases. This CDR3 region has 16 residues. The CDR3 here is CASSLDVSGIFREQYF. The CDR3 DNA is TGTGCCAGCAGTTTAGACGTTAGCGGGATTTTTCGCGAGCAGTACTTC.

The V gene is TRBV7-3, the J gene TRBJ2-4; 9 bases are shared with TRBD1. V shed 2 bases, J shed 8 bases, and the junction held 7 bases outside the gene matches. There are 15 residues in the CDR3. Per the germline V gene, CDR1 is SGHTA and CDR2 is FQGTGA. In DNA, the CDR3 is TGTGCCAGCAGCTTAGGGACAGGGATCGGCGACATTCAGTACTTC. It translates to CASSLGTGIGDIQYF.

This clonotype was counted at least ten times. The rearrangement links TRBV3-1 to TRBJ1-1; D is uncertain. Trimming took 0 bases from V and 5 from J, leaving 7 bases between them. Germline loops: CDR1 LGHDT, CDR2 YNNKEL (reference sequence). The CDR3 spans 13 residues. The CDR3 nucleotides are TGTGCCAGCAGCCAAGAGTTCAAGACTGAAGCTTTCTTT. This encodes CASSQEFKTEAFF.

J is TRBJ2-7 and V is TRBV11-2, with 8 bases lining up with TRBD2. The ends lost 5 bases at V and 5 bases at J; junction bases unmatched: 17. The CDR3 is made up of 17 amino acids. CDR1 is SGHAT and CDR2 is FQNNGV in the germline V gene. CDR3 in DNA: TGTGCCAGCAGCCCCCTCGGGGCTAGCGGGTATTTACACGAGCAGTACTTC. Translation gives CASSPLGASGYLHEQYF.

This clonotype was detected ten times or more. The chain couples TRBV27 to TRBJ1-2, with TRBD1 as a possible D gene (5 bases). The germline CDR1 and CDR2 sequences are MNHEY and SMNVEV (reference sequence). This CDR3 region has 15 residues. The V gene lost 3 bases and the J gene lost 7 bases, with 18 bases spanning the gap. This chain's CDR3 is CASSFSPRTGGGYTF. CDR3 coding DNA: TGTGCCAGCAGTTTCTCCCCGCGGACGGGGGGTGGCTACACCTTC.

This clonotype showed up many times. This rearrangement joins TRBV7-2 to TRBJ2-5; D is ambiguous. This CDR3 is 13 amino acids long. CDR1 and CDR2 from the germline V gene are SGHTA and FQGNSA. With 8 bases removed from V and 1 base from J, the gap between germline ends came to 11 bases. Here the CDR3 reads CASVRGIQETQYF. The DNA for the CDR3 is TGTGCCAGCGTCCGAGGAATCCAAGAGACCCAGTACTTC. The variable domain in full, completed from reference TRBV7-2 and TRBJ2-5, reads GAGVSQSPSNKVTEKGKDVELRCDPISGHTALYWYRQSLGQGLEFLIYFQGNSAPDKSGLPSDRFSAERTGGSVSTLTIQRTQQEDSAVYLCASVRGIQETQYFGPGTRLLVL.

This clonotype was observed a handful of times. One end of the junction does not line up with germline, which may come from a read error. The chain links TRBV7-9 to TRBJ2-1; 11 nucleotides match TRBD2. The germline gives CDR1 SEHNR, CDR2 FQNEAQ (reference sequence). This CDR3 is built from 15 residues. CDR3: CTSSSLAGGHNEQFF. In nucleotides, the CDR3 is TGTACCAGCAGCTCCCTAGCGGGAGGTCACAATGAGCAGTTCTTC. Filled out from reference TRBV7-9 and TRBJ2-1, the complete variable domain reads DTGVSQNPRHKITKRGQNVTFRCDPISEHNRLYWYRQTLGQGPEFLTYFQNEAQLEKSRLLSDRFSAERPKGSFSTLEIQRTEQGDSAMYLCTSSSLAGGHNEQFFGPGTRLTVL.

With respect to this clonotype: This sequence may be a read error, since a much larger clone differs from it by one base. The chain combines TRBV12-3 or TRBV12-4 with TRBJ1-1; no firm D call. The CDR3 covers 14 residues. The CDR3 DNA sequence: TGTGCCAGCATTCGTACATTCATGAACACTGAAACTTTCTTT. Its translation: CASIRTFMNTETFF.

The table lists this clonotype with a few counts. The chain combines TRBV28 with TRBJ2-7, with 9 bases lining up with TRBD1. There are 16 residues in the CDR3. The junction had 14 bases not matched to a gene; V was cut back by 6 bases and J by 5 bases. Germline V gives CDR1 MDHEN, CDR2 SYDVKM. CDR3 loop: CASSPSVGQGKDEQYF. CDR3 bases: TGTGCCAGCAGCCCCTCGGTGGGACAGGGTAAAGACGAGCAGTACTTC.

This chain joins TRBV29-1 and TRBJ2-2; D call uncertain. The CDR3 runs to 18 residues. Germline CDR1 is SQVTM and CDR2 is ANQGSEA. V was clipped by 0 bases and J by 2 bases, with 19 bases between them. In nucleotides, the CDR3 is TGCAGCGTTGAAGAAGATGAGTTAGGTACAGTAAACACCGGGGAGCTGTTTTTT. The encoded protein is CSVEEDELGTVNTGELFF.